One TCR beta chain is described in this entry. This table comes from immunoSEQ multiplex PCR, and its TCRdb copy is limited to in-frame clones, with some not included. Counted here are about 220,000 clones, around 82% occurring once; the ten biggest clones make up approximately 4%. These data belong to a study of blood T cell repertoires in COVID-19. Turning to the study itself: Samples of COVID-19 (acute and convalescent) were obtained from the United States, Italy and Spain. PBMCs, B-cell-depleted T cells, or T cells provided the cDNA or gDNA that made up the material.

This TCR came from a woman over 75 with acute or convalescent COVID-19. Sequencing input: peripheral blood.

The CDR3 loop reads CASSFGRALNNSPLHF. CDR3 coding DNA: TGTGCCAGCAGTTTTGGCCGTGCCCTGAATAATTCACCCCTCCACTTT. This chain joins TRBV28 and TRBJ1-6; D is ambiguous. This CDR3 spans 16 amino acids. V was clipped by 3 bases and J by 5 bases, with 14 bases between them. Germline V gives CDR1 MDHEN, CDR2 SYDVKM.